The clone carrying this TCR beta chain was seen a single time. One end of the junction fails to match germline, which may point to a read error. Produced via immunoSEQ multiplex PCR; TCRdb's table is partial and in-frame only. The sample includes more than 400,000 clones, approximately 83% of them seen just once. These data originate in a study of blood T cell repertoires in COVID-19. Whole-study context: T cells, B-cell-depleted T cells, or PBMCs supplied cDNA or gDNA.

Germline V gene data show CDR1 as SSHAT and CDR2 as FNYEAQ (reference sequence). The CDR3 extends over 15 amino acids. This receptor was identified in a human donor in a cohort sampled during active COVID-19. V gene TRBV7-7 combines with J gene TRBJ2-7, with a weak D call TRBD2 (6 bases). Specimen: peripheral blood. CDR3 region: CASSSTLAESYEQYF. The DNA for the CDR3 is TGTGCTAGCAGCTCAACGTTAGCGGAATCCTACGAGCAGTACTTC.